This TCR beta chain comes out of a study of blood T cell repertoires in COVID-19. Across the study: The United States, Italy and Spain provided the acute and convalescent COVID-19 samples. In each case, the material was cDNA or gDNA derived from T cells, B-cell-depleted T cells, or PBMCs.

Deletions cut 5 bases from V and 8 bases from J, with 19 bases between. Germline CDR1 is SGHTA and CDR2 is FQGNSA. CDR3 length equals 15 residues. Per the authors' pipeline: Reference gene primers were amplified, and this amplification served to estimate nucleated cell counts. Here immunoSEQ multiplex PCR was the method, and the copy in TCRdb shows in-frame clones only, minus some. V, J and clone size are those of that table, while D and trimming were read from the DNA. The sample contains 250,000 or so clones, 82% of which appear only once. The chain recombines TRBV7-2 with TRBJ2-1; D might be TRBD2 (6 bases). The sequenced material came from peripheral blood. This TCR came from a woman in her 70s with acute or convalescent COVID-19. The CDR3 here is CASSLYRGKQDEQFF. The CDR3 nucleotides read TGTGCCAGCAGCCTCTATCGGGGGAAACAAGATGAGCAGTTCTTC.